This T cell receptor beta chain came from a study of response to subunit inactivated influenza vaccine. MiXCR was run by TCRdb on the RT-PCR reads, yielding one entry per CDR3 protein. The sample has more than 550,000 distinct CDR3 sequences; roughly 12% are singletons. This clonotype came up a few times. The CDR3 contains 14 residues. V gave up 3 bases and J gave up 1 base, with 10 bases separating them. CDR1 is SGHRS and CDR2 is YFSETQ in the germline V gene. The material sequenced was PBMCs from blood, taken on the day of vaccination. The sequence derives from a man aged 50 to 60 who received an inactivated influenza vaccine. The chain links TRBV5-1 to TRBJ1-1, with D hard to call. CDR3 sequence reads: CASSSPVGNTEAFF. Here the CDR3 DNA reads TGCGCCAGCAGCTCCCCAGTCGGGAACACTGAAGCTTTCTTT.